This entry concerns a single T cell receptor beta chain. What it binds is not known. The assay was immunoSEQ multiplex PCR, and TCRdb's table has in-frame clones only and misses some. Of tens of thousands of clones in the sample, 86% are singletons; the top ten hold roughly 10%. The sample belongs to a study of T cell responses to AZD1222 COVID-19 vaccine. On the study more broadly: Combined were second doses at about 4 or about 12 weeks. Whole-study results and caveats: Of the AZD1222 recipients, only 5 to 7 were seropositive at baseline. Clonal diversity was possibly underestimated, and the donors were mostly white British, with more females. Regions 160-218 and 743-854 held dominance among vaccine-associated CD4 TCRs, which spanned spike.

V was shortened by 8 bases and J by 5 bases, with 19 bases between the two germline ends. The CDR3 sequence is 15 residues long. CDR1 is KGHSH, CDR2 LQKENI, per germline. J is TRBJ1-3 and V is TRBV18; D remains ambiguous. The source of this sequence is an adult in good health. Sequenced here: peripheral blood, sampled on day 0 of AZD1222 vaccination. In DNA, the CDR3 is TGTGCCAGCCCTCAACTTGGGTTCGGGCGAAACACCATATATTTT. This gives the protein CASPQLGFGRNTIYF.